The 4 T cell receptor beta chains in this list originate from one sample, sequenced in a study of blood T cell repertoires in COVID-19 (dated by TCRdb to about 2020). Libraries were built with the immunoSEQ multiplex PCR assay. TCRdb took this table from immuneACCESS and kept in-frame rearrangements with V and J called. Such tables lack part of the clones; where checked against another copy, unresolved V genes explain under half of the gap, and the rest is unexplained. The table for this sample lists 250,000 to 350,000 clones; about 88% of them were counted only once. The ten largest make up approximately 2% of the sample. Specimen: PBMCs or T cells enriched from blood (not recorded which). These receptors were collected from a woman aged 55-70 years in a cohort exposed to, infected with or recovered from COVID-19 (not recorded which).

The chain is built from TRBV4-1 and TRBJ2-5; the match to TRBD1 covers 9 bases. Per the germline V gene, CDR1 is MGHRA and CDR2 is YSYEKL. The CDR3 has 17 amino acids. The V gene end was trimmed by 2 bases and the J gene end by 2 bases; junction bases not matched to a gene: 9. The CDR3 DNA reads TGCGCCAGCAGCCAATTACAGGGGGCGGCCCCACAAGAGACCCAGTACTTC. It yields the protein CASSQLQGAAPQETQYF.

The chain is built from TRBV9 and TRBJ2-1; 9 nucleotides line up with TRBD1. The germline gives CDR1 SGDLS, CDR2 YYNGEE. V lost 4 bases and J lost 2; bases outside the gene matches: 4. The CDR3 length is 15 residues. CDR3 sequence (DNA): TGTGCCAGCAGCCCCCGACAGGGGGCCTACAATGAGCAGTTCTTC. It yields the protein CASSPRQGAYNEQFF.

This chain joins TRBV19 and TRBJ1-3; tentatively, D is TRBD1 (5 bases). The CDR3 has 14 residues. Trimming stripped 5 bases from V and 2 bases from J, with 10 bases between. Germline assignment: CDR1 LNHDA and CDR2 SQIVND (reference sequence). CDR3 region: CASSRPGPGNTIYF. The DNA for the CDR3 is TGTGCCAGTAGTCGACCAGGGCCTGGAAACACCATATATTTT.

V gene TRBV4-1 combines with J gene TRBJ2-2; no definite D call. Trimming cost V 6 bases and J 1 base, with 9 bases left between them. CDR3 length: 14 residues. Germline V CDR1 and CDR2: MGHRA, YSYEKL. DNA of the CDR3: TGCGCCAGCAGGGGCTTACTGAACACCGGGGAGCTGTTTTTT. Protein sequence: CASRGLLNTGELFF.